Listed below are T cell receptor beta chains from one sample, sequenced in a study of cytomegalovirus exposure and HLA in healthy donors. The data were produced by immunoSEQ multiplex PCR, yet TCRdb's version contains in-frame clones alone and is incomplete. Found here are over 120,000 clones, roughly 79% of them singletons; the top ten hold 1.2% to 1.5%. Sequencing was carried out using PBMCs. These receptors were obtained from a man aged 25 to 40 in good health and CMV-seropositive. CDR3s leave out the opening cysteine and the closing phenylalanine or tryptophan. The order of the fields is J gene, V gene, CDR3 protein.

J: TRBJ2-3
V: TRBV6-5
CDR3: ASSSDGDTQY

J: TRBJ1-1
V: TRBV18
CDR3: ASSPIQGLDTEAF

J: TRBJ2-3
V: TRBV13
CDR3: ASSASTGRNTDTQY

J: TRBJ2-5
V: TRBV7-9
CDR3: SSSLVDLAGGETQY

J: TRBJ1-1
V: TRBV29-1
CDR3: SVEVQGNTEAF

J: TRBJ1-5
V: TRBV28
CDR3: ASSVIRGGGIASNQPQH

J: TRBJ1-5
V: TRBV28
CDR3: ASTRGGQHSNQPQH

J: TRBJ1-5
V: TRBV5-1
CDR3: ASSPDRVGNQPQH

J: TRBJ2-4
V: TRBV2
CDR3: ASSELVGYRAKNIQY

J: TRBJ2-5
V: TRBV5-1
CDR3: ASSPRQGGRYGEETQY

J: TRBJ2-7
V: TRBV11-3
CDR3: ASSPAGGSYEQY

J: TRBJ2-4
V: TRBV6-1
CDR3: ASSLDRDGKNIQY

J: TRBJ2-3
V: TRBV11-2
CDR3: ASSAPSGQYTDTQY

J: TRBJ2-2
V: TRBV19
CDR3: ASGRTSGTGELF

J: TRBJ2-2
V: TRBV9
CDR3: ASSPSTSGGAAGELF

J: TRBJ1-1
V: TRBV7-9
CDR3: ASSSGHPGHTEAF

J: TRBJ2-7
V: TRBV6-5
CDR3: ASSYSSTDFYEQY

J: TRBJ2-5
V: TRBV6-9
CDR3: ASSRQGRTQY

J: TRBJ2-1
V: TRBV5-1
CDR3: ASREISGEQF

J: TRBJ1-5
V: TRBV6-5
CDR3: ASRSRVNQPQH

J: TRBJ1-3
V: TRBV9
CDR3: ASSPRSIRESSGNTIY

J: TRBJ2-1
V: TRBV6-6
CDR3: ASSSPTGWDNEQF

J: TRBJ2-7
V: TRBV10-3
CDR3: AISDFGLAGSEQY

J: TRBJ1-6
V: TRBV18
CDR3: ASSPIQGNSPLH

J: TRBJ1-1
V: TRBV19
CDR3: ASRGHEAF

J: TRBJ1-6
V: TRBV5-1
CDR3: ASSLGRPGQFNSPLH

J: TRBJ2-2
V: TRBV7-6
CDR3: ASSQRQGVNTGELF

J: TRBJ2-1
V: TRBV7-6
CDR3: ASSQTGTGSSEQF

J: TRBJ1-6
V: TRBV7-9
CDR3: ASSLGWDSRDNSPLH

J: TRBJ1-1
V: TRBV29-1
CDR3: SARQGIAF

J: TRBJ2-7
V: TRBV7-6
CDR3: ASSLTSTGYEQY

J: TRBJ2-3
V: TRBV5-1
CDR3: ASSLSAGNTDTQY

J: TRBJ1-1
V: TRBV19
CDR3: ASKGQGDQNTEAF

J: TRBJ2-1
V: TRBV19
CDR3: ASSPGTGGDGQF

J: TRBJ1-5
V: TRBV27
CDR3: ASSPWTGENQPQH